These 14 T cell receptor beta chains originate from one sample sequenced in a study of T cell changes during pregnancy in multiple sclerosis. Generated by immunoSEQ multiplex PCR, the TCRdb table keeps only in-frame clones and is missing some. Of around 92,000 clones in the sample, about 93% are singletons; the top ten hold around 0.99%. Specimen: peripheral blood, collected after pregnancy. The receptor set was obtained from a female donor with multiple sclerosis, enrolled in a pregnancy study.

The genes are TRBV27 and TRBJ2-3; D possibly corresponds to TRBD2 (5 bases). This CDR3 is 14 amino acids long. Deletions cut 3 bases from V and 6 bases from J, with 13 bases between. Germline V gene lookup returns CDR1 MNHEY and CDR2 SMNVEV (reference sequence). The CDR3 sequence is CASSLRGPGDTQYF. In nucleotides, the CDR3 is TGTGCCAGCAGTTTGAGAGGGCCGGGGGATACGCAGTATTTT.

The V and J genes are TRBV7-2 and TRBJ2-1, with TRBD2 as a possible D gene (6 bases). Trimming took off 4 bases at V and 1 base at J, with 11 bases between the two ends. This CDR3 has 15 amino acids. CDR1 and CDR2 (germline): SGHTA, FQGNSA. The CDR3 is CASSSRLGSYNEQFF. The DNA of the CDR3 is TGTGCCAGCAGCTCCCGACTAGGGTCCTACAATGAGCAGTTCTTC.

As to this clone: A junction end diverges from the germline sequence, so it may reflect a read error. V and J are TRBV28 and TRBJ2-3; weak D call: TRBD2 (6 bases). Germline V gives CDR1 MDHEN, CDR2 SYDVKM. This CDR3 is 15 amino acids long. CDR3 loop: CASSLLALSTDTQYF. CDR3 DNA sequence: TGTGCCAGCAGTTTACTAGCGCTTAGCACGGATACGCAGTATTTT.

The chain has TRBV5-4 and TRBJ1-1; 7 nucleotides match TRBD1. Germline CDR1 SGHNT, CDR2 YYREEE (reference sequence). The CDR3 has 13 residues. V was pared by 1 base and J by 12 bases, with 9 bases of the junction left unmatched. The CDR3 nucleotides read TGTGCCAGCAGCTTGTCCGGGACAGATCCGCCTTTCTTT. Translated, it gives CASSLSGTDPPFF.

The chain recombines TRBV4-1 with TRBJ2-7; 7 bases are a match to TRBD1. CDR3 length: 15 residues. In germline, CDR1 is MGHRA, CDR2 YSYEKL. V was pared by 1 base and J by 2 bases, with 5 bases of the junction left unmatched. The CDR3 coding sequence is TGCGCCAGCAGCCAAGTCGGGGACAGAGCCTACGAGCAGTACTTC. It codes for CASSQVGDRAYEQYF.

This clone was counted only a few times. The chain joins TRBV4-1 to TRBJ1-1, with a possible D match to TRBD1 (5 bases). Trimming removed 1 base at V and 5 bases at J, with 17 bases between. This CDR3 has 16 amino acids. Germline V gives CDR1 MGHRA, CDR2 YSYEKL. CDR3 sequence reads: CASSQAGVEGQTEAFF. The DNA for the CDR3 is TGCGCCAGCAGCCAAGCTGGGGTGGAGGGGCAAACTGAAGCTTTCTTT.

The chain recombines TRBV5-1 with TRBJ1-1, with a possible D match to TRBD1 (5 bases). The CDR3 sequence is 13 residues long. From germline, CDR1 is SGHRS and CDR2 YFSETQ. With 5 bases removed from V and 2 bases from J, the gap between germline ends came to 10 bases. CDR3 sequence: CASRSGGNTEAFF. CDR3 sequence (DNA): TGCGCCAGCAGAAGCGGGGGAAACACTGAAGCTTTCTTT.

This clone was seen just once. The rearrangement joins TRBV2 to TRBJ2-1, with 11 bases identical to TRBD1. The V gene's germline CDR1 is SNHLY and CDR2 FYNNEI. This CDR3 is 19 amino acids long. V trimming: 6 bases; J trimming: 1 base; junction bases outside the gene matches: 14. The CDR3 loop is CASSDSRPGQGVSYNEQFF. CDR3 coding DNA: TGTGCCAGCAGCGATTCTCGACCGGGACAGGGGGTATCCTACAATGAGCAGTTCTTC.

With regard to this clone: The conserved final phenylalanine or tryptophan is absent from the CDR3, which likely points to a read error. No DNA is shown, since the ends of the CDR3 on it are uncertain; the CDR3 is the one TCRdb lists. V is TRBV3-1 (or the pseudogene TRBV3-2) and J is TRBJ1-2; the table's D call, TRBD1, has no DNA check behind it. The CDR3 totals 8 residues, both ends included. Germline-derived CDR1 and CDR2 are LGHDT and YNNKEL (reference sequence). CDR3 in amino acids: CASSPGTT.

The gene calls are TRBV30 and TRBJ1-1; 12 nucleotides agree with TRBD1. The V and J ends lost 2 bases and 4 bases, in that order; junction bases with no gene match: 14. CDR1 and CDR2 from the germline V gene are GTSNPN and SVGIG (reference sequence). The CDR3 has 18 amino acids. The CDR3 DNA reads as TGTGCCTGGAGTACTTACAGGGGACAGGGGGCAGGGGGCACTGAAGCTTTCTTT. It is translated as CAWSTYRGQGAGGTEAFF.

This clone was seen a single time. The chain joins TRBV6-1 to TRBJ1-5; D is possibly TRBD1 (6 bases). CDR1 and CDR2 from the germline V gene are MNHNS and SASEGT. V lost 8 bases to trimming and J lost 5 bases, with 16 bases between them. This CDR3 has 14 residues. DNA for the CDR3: TGTGCCAGCTCACCCACAGGGATGGATCAGCCCCAGCATTTT. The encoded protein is CASSPTGMDQPQHF.

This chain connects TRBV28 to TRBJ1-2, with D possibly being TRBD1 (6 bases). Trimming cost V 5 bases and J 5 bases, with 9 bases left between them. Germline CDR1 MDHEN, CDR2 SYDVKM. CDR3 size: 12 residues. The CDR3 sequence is CASSNQGYGYTF. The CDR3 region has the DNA TGTGCCAGCAGTAACCAGGGGTATGGCTACACCTTC.

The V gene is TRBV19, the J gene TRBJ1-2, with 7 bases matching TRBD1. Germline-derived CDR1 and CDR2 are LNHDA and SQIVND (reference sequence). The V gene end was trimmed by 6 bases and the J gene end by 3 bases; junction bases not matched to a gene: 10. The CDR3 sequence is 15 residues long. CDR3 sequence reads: CASSRSHQGDYGYTF. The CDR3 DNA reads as TGTGCCAGTAGCAGATCGCATCAGGGGGACTATGGCTACACCTTC. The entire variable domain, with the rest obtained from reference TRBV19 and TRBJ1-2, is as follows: DGGITQSPKYLFRKEGQNVTLSCEQNLNHDAMYWYRQDPGQGLRLIYYSQIVNDFQKGDIAEGYSVSREKKESFPLTVTSAQKNPTAFYLCASSRSHQGDYGYTFGSGTRLTVV.

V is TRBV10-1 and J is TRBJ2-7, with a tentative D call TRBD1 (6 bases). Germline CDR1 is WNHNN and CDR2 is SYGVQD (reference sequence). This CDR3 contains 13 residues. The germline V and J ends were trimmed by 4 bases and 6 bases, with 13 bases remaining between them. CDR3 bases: TGCGCCAGCAGTGTGGCAGGGGCAGGCGAGCAGTACTTC. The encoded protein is CASSVAGAGEQYF.